Presented here are 27 T cell receptor beta chains from one specimen sequenced in a study of blood T cell repertoires in COVID-19. TCRdb keeps only in-frame clones here, not all; method: immunoSEQ multiplex PCR. Of 100,000 to 140,000 clones in the sample, more than 70% were seen once. Material: peripheral blood. The source is a human donor in a cohort sampled during active COVID-19.

This clone appeared a few times. V is TRBV7-9 and J is TRBJ1-2; D not certain. The CDR3 covers 16 residues. Germline loops: CDR1 SEHNR, CDR2 FQNEAQ (reference sequence). The germline V and J ends were trimmed by 5 bases and 2 bases, with 18 bases remaining between them. The CDR3 nucleotides are TGTGCCAGCAGCGCCCTCGTGGCCGGGGAGAACTATGGCTACACCTTC. This encodes CASSALVAGENYGYTF.

J is TRBJ2-1 and V is TRBV7-2; no reliable D call. There are 13 residues in the CDR3. CDR1 is SGHTA and CDR2 is FQGNSA in the germline V gene. V was shortened by 0 bases and J by 6 bases, with 6 bases between the two germline ends. CDR3 in DNA: TGTGCCAGCAGCTTAGCGAGGCCCAATGAGCAGTTCTTC. It yields the protein CASSLARPNEQFF.

V is TRBV28 and J is TRBJ1-1, with D maybe TRBD1 (5 bases). The CDR3 totals 15 residues. Trimming stripped 9 bases from V and 4 bases from J, with 21 bases between. The V gene's germline CDR1 is MDHEN and CDR2 SYDVKM. CDR3 DNA: TGTGCCAGTGGGTTAATTGGGGGGATTGGCACTGAAGCTTTCTTT. Translating it yields CASGLIGGIGTEAFF.

J is TRBJ2-3 and V is TRBV30, with 10 bases identical to TRBD2. Germline V gene lookup returns CDR1 GTSNPN and CDR2 SVGIG (reference sequence). The CDR3 length is 14 residues. With 2 bases clipped from V and 5 bases from J, the junction kept 4 bases outside the gene matches. In DNA form, the CDR3 reads TGTGCCTGGAGTAGACTAGCGGGTTTAGATACGCAGTATTTT. This gives the protein CAWSRLAGLDTQYF.

The rearrangement links TRBV6-5 to TRBJ1-3; the D gene is possibly TRBD1 (6 bases). Trimming removed 4 bases at V and 0 bases at J, with 13 bases between. In germline, CDR1 is MNHEY, CDR2 SVGAGI. The CDR3 has 16 residues. The CDR3 DNA reads as TGTGCCAGCAGTTCCCCTCACAGGGACTCTGGAAACACCATATATTTT. This sequence encodes CASSSPHRDSGNTIYF.

The V gene is TRBV19, the J gene TRBJ2-2, with TRBD2 as a possible D gene (7 bases). The CDR3 runs 16 residues. The V end was cut by 4 bases, the J end by 5 bases, with 17 bases between. Germline CDR1 and CDR2: LNHDA and SQIVND (reference sequence). The CDR3 DNA follows: TGTGCCAGTAGTAATACCAGAGGGGGAGGGACCGGGGAGCTGTTTTTT. Protein: CASSNTRGGGTGELFF. Variable domain in full (rest from reference TRBV19 and TRBJ2-2): DGGITQSPKYLFRKEGQNVTLSCEQNLNHDAMYWYRQDPGQGLRLIYYSQIVNDFQKGDIAEGYSVSREKKESFPLTVTSAQKNPTAFYLCASSNTRGGGTGELFFGEGSRLTVL.

The chain joins TRBV28 to TRBJ1-2; D is undetermined. The CDR3 has 12 residues. Trimming took off 7 bases at V and 0 bases at J, with 6 bases between the two ends. The germline CDR1 and CDR2 sequences are MDHEN and SYDVKM. The CDR3 coding sequence is TGTGCCAGCACTACTACTAACTATGGCTACACCTTC. Translation gives CASTTTNYGYTF.

The chain employs TRBV11-2 and TRBJ2-1, with 11 bases aligning to TRBD2. The trim removed 3 bases at V and 4 bases at J, leaving 2 bases unmatched. The CDR3 covers 15 residues. Germline V gene lookup returns CDR1 SGHAT and CDR2 FQNNGV. The CDR3 spells CASSFLAGGYNEQFF. Written as DNA, the CDR3 is TGTGCCAGCAGCTTCCTAGCGGGGGGTTACAATGAGCAGTTCTTC.

This clone was counted a single time. The chain has TRBV7-2 and TRBJ2-1, with TRBD2 identical over 11 bases. The J segment lost 2 bases and the V segment lost 4 bases, leaving 4 bases of the junction unmatched. Germline loops: CDR1 SGHTA, CDR2 FQGNSA. This CDR3 spans 16 amino acids. CDR3 DNA sequence: TGTGCCAGCAGCTATGGGGGACTAGCGGCCTACAATGAGCAGTTCTTC. It yields the protein CASSYGGLAAYNEQFF.

In its sample, this clone was seen once. The chain is built from TRBV7-9 and TRBJ2-7, with a possible D match to TRBD1 (5 bases). V lost 7 bases and J 2 bases, leaving 15 bases between the germline ends. This CDR3 is 14 amino acids long. The V gene's germline CDR1 is SEHNR and CDR2 FQNEAQ (reference sequence). The CDR3 loop is CASTQVGRPYEQYV. The CDR3 coding sequence is TGTGCCAGCACCCAGGTGGGGCGGCCCTACGAGCAGTACGTC.

The rearrangement uses TRBV3-1 (or the pseudogene TRBV3-2) and TRBJ1-3, with D possibly matching TRBD1 (5 bases). There are 18 residues in the CDR3. Germline V gene data show CDR1 as LGHDT and CDR2 as YNNKEL (reference sequence). V lost 0 bases, J lost 0 bases, and 15 bases lay in between. CDR3 in amino acids: CASSQEGARKSSGNTIYF. The CDR3 region has the DNA TGTGCCAGCAGCCAAGAAGGGGCAAGAAAAAGCTCTGGAAACACCATATATTTT.

The chain couples TRBV2 to TRBJ1-1; TRBD1 matches 12 bases. Germline loops: CDR1 SNHLY, CDR2 FYNNEI. The CDR3 length is 15 residues. J gave up 6 bases and V 4 bases, and 6 bases lay outside the gene matches. CDR3 bases: TGTGCCAGCAGTGCTCCGGGACAGGGGGCACCTGAAGCTTTCTTT. Protein sequence: CASSAPGQGAPEAFF.

DNA of the CDR3: TGTGCCAGCAGCAGACTAGCAAAGGGCTACAATGAGCAGTTCTTC. This codes for CASSRLAKGYNEQFF. The genes are TRBV6-2 or TRBV6-3 and TRBJ2-1, with 7 bases fitting TRBD2. CDR1 and CDR2 from the germline V gene are MNHEY and SVGEGT. This CDR3 has 15 residues. After removal of 6 bases from V and 3 bases from J, the junction contained 8 bases not matched to a gene.

J is TRBJ1-6 and V is TRBV15, with 10 bases lining up with TRBD1. Germline V lookup: CDR1 LNHNV, CDR2 YYDKDF (reference sequence). This CDR3 has 16 residues. V shed 3 bases, J shed 10 bases, and the junction held 9 bases outside the gene matches. The CDR3 region is CATSRERTGGLSPLHF. The CDR3 DNA follows: TGTGCCACCAGCAGGGAAAGGACAGGGGGATTGTCACCCCTCCACTTT.

This chain links TRBV28 with TRBJ2-7; 10 nucleotides agree with TRBD1. With V trimmed by 6 bases and J by 3 bases, 11 bases remained unmatched. This CDR3 spans 16 amino acids. Germline V gene data show CDR1 as MDHEN and CDR2 as SYDVKM. CDR3 sequence (DNA): TGTGCCAGCAGACCCTCGACAGGGGGCGACCACTACGAGCAGTACGTC. As protein: CASRPSTGGDHYEQYV.

The CDR3 loop is CASSQNRDTEAFF. For the CDR3, the DNA is TGTGCCAGCAGCCAAAACAGGGACACTGAAGCTTTCTTT. The genes are TRBV14 and TRBJ1-1, with D possibly matching TRBD1 (6 bases). The germline V and J ends were trimmed by 2 bases and 3 bases, with 7 bases remaining between them. The CDR3 has 13 residues. Germline-derived CDR1 and CDR2 are SGHDN and FVKESK.

The chain carries TRBV7-2 and TRBJ2-7; D is possibly TRBD2 (6 bases). This CDR3 has 13 residues. The V gene lost 0 bases and the J gene lost 3 bases, with 6 bases spanning the gap. Germline V CDR1 and CDR2: SGHTA, FQGNSA. CDR3 in amino acids: CASSLARDYEQYV. CDR3 nucleotides: TGTGCCAGCAGCTTAGCGCGGGACTACGAGCAGTACGTC.

The V and J genes are TRBV19 and TRBJ1-1, with D unresolved. Deletions cut 6 bases from V and 4 bases from J, with 12 bases between. CDR3 size: 13 residues. CDR1 is LNHDA, CDR2 SQIVND, per germline (reference sequence). The CDR3 is CASRPRLGTEAFF. The CDR3 coding sequence is TGTGCCAGTAGGCCGAGGTTGGGCACTGAAGCTTTCTTT.

The chain combines TRBV4-3 with TRBJ2-1; 12 positions match TRBD2. Trimming at V came to 0 bases and at J to 6 bases, leaving 6 bases not matched to a gene. Germline CDR1 LGHNA, CDR2 YSLEER. This CDR3 has 17 residues. CDR3 residues: CASSQENLAGGLNEQFF. For the CDR3, the DNA is TGCGCCAGCAGCCAAGAGAATCTAGCGGGAGGGCTCAATGAGCAGTTCTTC.

The chain couples TRBV25-1 to TRBJ1-4; unclear D gene. The CDR3 is 14 amino acids. V lost 4 bases to trimming and J lost 8 bases, with 14 bases between them. CDR1 is MGHDK and CDR2 is SYGVNS in the germline V gene. The CDR3 DNA follows: TGTGCCAGCAGTGTATTCACTCCGGGGGAAAAACTGTTTTTT. Its translation: CASSVFTPGEKLFF. The entire variable domain, with the rest obtained from reference TRBV25-1 and TRBJ1-4, is as follows: EADIYQTPRYLVIGTGKKITLECSQTMGHDKMYWYQQDPGMELHLIHYSYGVNSTEKGDLSSESTVSRIRTEHFPLTLESARPSHTSQYLCASSVFTPGEKLFFGSGTQLSVL.

The V and J genes are TRBV5-1 and TRBJ2-2; D perhaps matches TRBD1 (5 bases). The germline V gene has CDR1 SGHRS and CDR2 YFSETQ. Trimming left V 0 bases short and J 6 bases short, with 12 bases between. CDR3 length: 15 residues. CDR3 nucleotides: TGCGCCAGCAGCTTGGAAGGGGAAATGGCCGGGGAGCTGTTTTTT. It encodes CASSLEGEMAGELFF.

The V call is TRBV11-3, the J call TRBJ2-1; 7 bases are shared with TRBD1. Trimming took 5 bases from V and 7 from J; bases not matched to a gene: 5. This CDR3 has 13 residues. The germline gives CDR1 SGHNT, CDR2 YENEEA. The CDR3 coding sequence is TGTGCCAGCAGCCGTACGACAGGGAATGAGCAGTTCTTC. Protein: CASSRTTGNEQFF.

J is TRBJ2-3 and V is TRBV29-1; 10 bases fit TRBD2. Germline CDR1 and CDR2: SQVTM and ANQGSEA. CDR3 length equals 17 residues. The V and J ends lost 6 bases and 3 bases, in that order; junction bases with no gene match: 15. The CDR3 coding sequence is TGCAGCGTACATCACGGTACAGCGGGAGGGCCAACAGATACGCAGTATTTT. This gives the protein CSVHHGTAGGPTDTQYF.

This chain joins TRBV6-5 and TRBJ2-2, with D unresolved. The CDR3 loop spans 12 amino acids. Germline V CDR1 and CDR2: MNHEY, SVGAGI. V lost 7 bases, J lost 5 bases, and 8 bases lay in between. The CDR3 nucleotides are TGTGCCAGCACGACTCAGACCGGGGAGCTGTTTTTT. Translated, it gives CASTTQTGELFF.

J is TRBJ1-2 and V is TRBV28; 11 positions match TRBD1. The CDR3 is 15 amino acids. The trim removed 4 bases at V and 8 bases at J, leaving 9 bases unmatched. Germline assignment: CDR1 MDHEN and CDR2 SYDVKM. The CDR3 nucleotides are TGTGCCAGCAGTTCTCATGGACAGGGGGCGGGAGGCTACACCTTC. Its protein product is CASSSHGQGAGGYTF.

The CDR3 DNA sequence: TGTGCCAGCAGTTACTCGAACAGGGGGCTTGATACGCAGTATTTT. It translates to CASSYSNRGLDTQYF. The chain has TRBV6-5 and TRBJ2-3; TRBD1 aligns across 9 bases. Per the germline V gene, CDR1 is MNHEY and CDR2 is SVGAGI. This CDR3 region has 15 residues. V lost 0 bases to trimming and J lost 6 bases; unmatched junction nucleotides: 4.

The V gene is TRBV29-1, the J gene TRBJ2-2; 8 nucleotides line up with TRBD1. Trimming took 6 bases from V and 4 from J; bases not matched to a gene: 7. In germline, CDR1 is SQVTM, CDR2 ANQGSEA. This CDR3 comprises 14 residues. The CDR3 loop is CSVAGQGGTGELFF. The CDR3 DNA reads TGCAGCGTCGCCGGACAGGGAGGCACCGGGGAGCTGTTTTTT.